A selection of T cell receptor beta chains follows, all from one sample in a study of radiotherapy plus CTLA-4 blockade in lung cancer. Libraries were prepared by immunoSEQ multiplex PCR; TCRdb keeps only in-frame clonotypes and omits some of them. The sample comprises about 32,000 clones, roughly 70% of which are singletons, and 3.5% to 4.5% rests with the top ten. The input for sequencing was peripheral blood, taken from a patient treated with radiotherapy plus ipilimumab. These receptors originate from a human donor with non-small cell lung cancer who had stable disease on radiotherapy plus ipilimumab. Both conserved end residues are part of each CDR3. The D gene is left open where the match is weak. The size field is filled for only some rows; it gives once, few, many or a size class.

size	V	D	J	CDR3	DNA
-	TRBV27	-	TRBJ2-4	CASSPRRAAKNIQYF	TGTGCCAGCAGTCCCCGCAGGGCAGCCAAAAACATTCAGTACTTC
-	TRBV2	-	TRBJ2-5	CASSSRGLGETQYF	TGTGCCAGCAGCTCCCGGGGGTTGGGAGAGACCCAGTACTTC
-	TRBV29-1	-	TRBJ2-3	CSVLGGATAQYF	TGCAGCGTTCTGGGTGGGGCGACTGCGCAGTATTTT
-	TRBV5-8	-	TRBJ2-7	CASSSRDGSYEQYF	TGTGCCAGCAGCTCCCGGGACGGATCCTACGAGCAGTACTTC
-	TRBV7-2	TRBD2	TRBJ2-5	CASSSLRGGSQETQYF	TGTGCCAGCAGCTCCTTACGGGGGGGATCACAAGAGACCCAGTACTTC
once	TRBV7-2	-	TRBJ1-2	CASSLAGIYYGYTF	TGTGCCAGCAGCTTAGCGGGGATTTACTATGGCTACACCTTC
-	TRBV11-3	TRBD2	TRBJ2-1	CASRLAGGPENEQFF	TGTGCCAGCAGGTTAGCGGGAGGGCCTGAGAATGAGCAGTTCTTC
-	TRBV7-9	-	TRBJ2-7	CASSPLDRRDEQYF	TGTGCCAGCAGCCCCTTGGATCGGCGCGACGAGCAGTACTTC
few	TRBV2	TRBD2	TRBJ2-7	CASSESTARIPGLGEQYF	TGTGCCAGCAGTGAATCTACCGCCCGAATCCCGGGACTAGGCGAGCAGTACTTC
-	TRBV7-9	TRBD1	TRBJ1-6	CASSLWDSNSPLHF	TGTGCCAGCAGCTTATGGGACAGTAATTCACCCCTCCACTTT
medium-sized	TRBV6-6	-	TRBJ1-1	CASGQGRTTEAFF	TGTGCCAGCGGTCAGGGCAGGACGACTGAAGCTTTCTTT
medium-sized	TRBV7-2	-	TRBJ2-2	CASSLATGELFF	TGTGCCAGCAGCTTAGCCACCGGGGAGCTGTTTTTT
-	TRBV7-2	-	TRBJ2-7	CASSLRGAQGSEQHF	TGTGCCAGCAGCCTAAGGGGGGCACAGGGTTCGGAGCAGCACTTC
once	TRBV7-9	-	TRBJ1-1	CASRLEALTEAFF	TGTGCCAGCAGGCTAGAGGCCCTCACTGAAGCTTTCTTT
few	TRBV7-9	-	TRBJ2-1	CASSIQSTYNEQFF	TGTGCCAGCAGTATACAGAGCACCTACAATGAGCAGTTCTTC
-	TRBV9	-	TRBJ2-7	CASSVPKRQESYEQYF	TGTGCCAGCAGCGTGCCCAAAAGACAGGAATCCTACGAGCAGTACTTC
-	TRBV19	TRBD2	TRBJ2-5	CASSDGLAGWEETQYF	TGTGCCAGTTCCGATGGACTAGCGGGATGGGAAGAGACCCAGTACTTC
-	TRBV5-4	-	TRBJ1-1	CASSQDKGAEAFF	TGCGCCAGCAGCCAAGACAAGGGTGCTGAAGCTTTCTTT
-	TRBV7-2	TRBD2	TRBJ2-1	CASSRLAGGRGNEQFF	TGTGCCAGCAGCAGACTAGCGGGGGGACGGGGTAATGAGCAGTTCTTC
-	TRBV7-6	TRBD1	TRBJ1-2	CASSSRTGTGVGGYTF	TGTGCCAGCAGCTCTCGAACCGGGACAGGGGTTGGTGGCTACACCTTC
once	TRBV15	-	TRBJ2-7	CATSRGANAYEQYF	TGTGCCACCAGCAGAGGGGCTAACGCCTACGAGCAGTACTTC
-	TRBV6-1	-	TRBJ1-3	CASSVRVGSGNTIYF	TGTGCCAGCAGTGTCAGGGTTGGCTCTGGAAACACCATATATTTT
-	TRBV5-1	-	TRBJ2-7	CASSVAGFALSYEQYF	TGCGCCAGCAGCGTCGCAGGGTTCGCCCTCTCCTACGAGCAGTACTTC
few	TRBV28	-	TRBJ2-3	CASSSRGPRTRRPADTQYF	TGTGCCAGCAGTTCCCGAGGGCCGCGGACAAGGAGGCCGGCAGATACGCAGTATTTT
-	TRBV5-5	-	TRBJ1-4	CASSLDPGPNEKLFF	TGTGCCAGCAGCTTGGATCCGGGGCCCAATGAAAAACTGTTTTTT
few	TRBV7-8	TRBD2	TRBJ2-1	CASSEFSLSGTSVNEQFF	TGTGCCAGCAGCGAGTTTAGCCTCTCCGGGACTAGCGTCAATGAGCAGTTCTTC
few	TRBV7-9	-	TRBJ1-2	CASSLAGQVEGYTF	TGTGCCAGCAGCTTAGCAGGACAAGTCGAGGGCTACACCTTC
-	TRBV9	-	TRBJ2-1	CASSVSPSNEQFF	TGTGCCAGCAGCGTAAGCCCCAGCAATGAGCAGTTCTTC
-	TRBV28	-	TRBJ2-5	CASSRETQYF	TGTGCCAGCAGCCGAGAGACCCAGTACTTC
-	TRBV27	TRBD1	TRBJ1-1	CASSRPGTGAKTEAFF	TGTGCCAGCAGTCGTCCCGGGACAGGGGCGAAAACTGAAGCTTTCTTT
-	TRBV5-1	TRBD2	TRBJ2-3	CASSPRLAGVRSTDTQYF	TGCGCCAGCAGCCCCCGCCTAGCGGGAGTACGAAGCACAGATACGCAGTATTTT
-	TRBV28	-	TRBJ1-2	CASSLEISRRYGYTF	TGTGCCAGCAGTTTAGAGATCTCCCGGCGCTATGGCTACACCTTC
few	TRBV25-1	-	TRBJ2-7	CPPDEQYF	TGTCCCCCTGACGAGCAGTACTTC
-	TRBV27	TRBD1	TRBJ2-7	CASKSLGRTGQGYEQYF	TGTGCCAGCAAATCCCTAGGAAGGACAGGCCAGGGCTACGAGCAGTACTTC
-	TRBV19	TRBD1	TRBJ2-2	CASGQGAGELFF	TGTGCCAGTGGGCAGGGGGCCGGGGAGCTGTTTTTT
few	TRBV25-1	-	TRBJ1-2	CASSEWGGGYTF	TGTGCCAGCAGTGAATGGGGGGGTGGCTACACCTTC
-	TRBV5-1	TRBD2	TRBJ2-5	CASSPLGGRETQYF	TGCGCCAGCAGCCCCCTGGGAGGGAGAGAGACCCAGTACTTC
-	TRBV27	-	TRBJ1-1	CASSLSWGGYTEAFF	TGTGCCAGCAGTTTATCGTGGGGCGGGTACACTGAAGCTTTCTTT
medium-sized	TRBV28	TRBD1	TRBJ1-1	CASRRSTGGMNTEAFF	TGTGCCAGTCGGCGATCGACAGGGGGGATGAACACTGAAGCTTTCTTT
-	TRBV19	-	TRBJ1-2	CASSIPGVANYGYTF	TGTGCCAGTAGTATTCCAGGAGTTGCTAACTATGGCTACACCTTC
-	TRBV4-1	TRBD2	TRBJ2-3	CASSQPSLAGGPASTDTQYF	TGCGCCAGCAGCCAACCCTCGCTAGCGGGAGGCCCGGCTAGCACAGATACGCAGTATTTT
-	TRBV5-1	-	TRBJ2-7	CASSSPGSRLSYEQYF	TGCGCCAGCAGCTCGCCTGGTAGCAGATTATCCTACGAGCAGTACTTC
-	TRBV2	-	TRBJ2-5	CASQPRLKETQYF	TGTGCCAGCCAGCCCCGGCTAAAAGAGACCCAGTACTTC
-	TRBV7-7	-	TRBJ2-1	CASSLQGESEQFF	TGTGCTAGCAGCTTGCAGGGTGAGAGTGAGCAGTTCTTC
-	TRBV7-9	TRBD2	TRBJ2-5	CASSLSGGRAYERYF	TGTGCCAGCAGCTTATCTGGCGGGAGGGCCTACGAGCGGTACTTC
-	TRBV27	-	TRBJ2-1	CASSLSRDEQFF	TGTGCCAGCAGTTTATCGAGGGATGAGCAGTTCTTC
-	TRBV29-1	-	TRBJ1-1	CSVKTNTEAFF	TGCAGCGTTAAGACGAACACTGAAGCTTTCTTT
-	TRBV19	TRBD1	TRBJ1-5	CASSIEDRAEQPQHF	TGTGCCAGTAGTATAGAGGACAGGGCGGAGCAGCCCCAGCATTTT
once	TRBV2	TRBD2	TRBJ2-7	CASREALAGSEYF	TGTGCCAGCAGGGAGGCGCTAGCGGGAAGTGAGTACTTC
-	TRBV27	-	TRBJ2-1	CASSLKAAQTATYNEQFF	TGTGCCAGCAGTTTAAAGGCAGCTCAAACCGCAACTTACAATGAGCAGTTCTTC
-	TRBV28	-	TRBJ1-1	CASSWGRVANTEAFF	TGTGCCAGCAGTTGGGGCAGGGTTGCGAACACTGAAGCTTTCTTT
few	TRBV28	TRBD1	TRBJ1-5	CASRRGARGQGQPQHF	TGTGCCAGCAGAAGGGGGGCCAGGGGGCAGGGTCAGCCCCAGCATTTT
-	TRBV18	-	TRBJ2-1	CASSPPQRVTEQFF	TGTGCCAGCTCACCACCCCAGCGGGTAACTGAGCAGTTCTTC
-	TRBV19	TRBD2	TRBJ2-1	CASSITGRTSGNEQFF	TGTGCCAGTAGTATTACTGGGAGGACTAGCGGGAATGAGCAGTTCTTC